Described below is a single T cell receptor beta chain sequence and its context. The record originates from a study of blood T cells in healthy people across ages. Looked up from germline, CDR1 is GTSNPN and CDR2 is SVGIG (reference sequence). The CDR3 is 13 residues long. It was with a sample-barcoded 5' primer and a J-beta primer mix that a second PCR of roughly 7 to 11 cycles was run. MiXCR was run by TCRdb on the 5' RACE reads, yielding one entry per CDR3 protein. The repertoire holds 650,000 to 800,000 distinct CDR3 sequences, with 40% to 50% as singletons. The rearrangement uses TRBV30 and TRBJ2-5; D call uncertain. Gene TRBJ2-7 matches the end of the DNA better, so the J call may be wrong. The TCR was taken from a man aged 60-69 years in good health. Specimen: blood. The CDR3 sequence is CAWSAGPFYEQYF. CDR3 nucleotide sequence: TGTGCCTGGAGTGCCGGACCCTTCTACGAGCAGTACTTC.